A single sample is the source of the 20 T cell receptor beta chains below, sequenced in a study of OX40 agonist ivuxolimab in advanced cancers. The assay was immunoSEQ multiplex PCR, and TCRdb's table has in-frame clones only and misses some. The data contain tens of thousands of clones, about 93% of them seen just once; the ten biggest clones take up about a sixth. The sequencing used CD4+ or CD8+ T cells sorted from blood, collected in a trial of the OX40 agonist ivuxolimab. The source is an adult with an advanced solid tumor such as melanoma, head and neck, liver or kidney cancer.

CDR3 sequence: CASSYSLGLNQPQHF. In nucleotides, the CDR3 is TGTGCCAGCAGTTACTCGTTGGGCCTAAATCAGCCCCAGCATTTT. The rearrangement uses TRBV6-5 and TRBJ1-5; no definite D call. There are 15 residues in the CDR3. V dropped 0 bases and J dropped 4 bases, with 10 bases sitting between them. From germline, CDR1 is MNHEY and CDR2 SVGAGI.

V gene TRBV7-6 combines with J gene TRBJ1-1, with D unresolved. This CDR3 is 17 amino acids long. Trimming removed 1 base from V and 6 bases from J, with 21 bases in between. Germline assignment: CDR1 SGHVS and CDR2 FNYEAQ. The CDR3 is CASSLGYKGYFLSEAFF. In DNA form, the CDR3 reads TGTGCCAGCAGCTTAGGGTATAAGGGATACTTTTTATCTGAAGCTTTCTTT.

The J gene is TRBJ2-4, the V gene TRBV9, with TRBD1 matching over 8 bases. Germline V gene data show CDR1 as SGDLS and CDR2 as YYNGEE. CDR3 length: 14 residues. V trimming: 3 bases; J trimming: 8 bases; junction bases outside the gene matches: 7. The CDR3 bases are TGTGCCAGCAGCGGACAGGGGTCGGGTTACATTCAGTACTTC. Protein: CASSGQGSGYIQYF.

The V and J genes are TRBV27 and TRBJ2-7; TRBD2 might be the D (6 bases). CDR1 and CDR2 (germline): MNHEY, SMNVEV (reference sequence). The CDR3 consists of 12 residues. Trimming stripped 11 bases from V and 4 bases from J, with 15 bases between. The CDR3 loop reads CACAWRAYEQYF. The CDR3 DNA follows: TGTGCCTGCGCCTGGAGGGCATACGAGCAGTACTTC.

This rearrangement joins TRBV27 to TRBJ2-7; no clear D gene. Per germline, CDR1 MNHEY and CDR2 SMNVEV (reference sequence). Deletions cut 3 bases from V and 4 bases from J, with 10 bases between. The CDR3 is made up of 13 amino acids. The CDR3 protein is CASSLGSTYEQYF. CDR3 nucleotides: TGTGCCAGCAGTTTGGGCAGTACGTACGAGCAGTACTTC.

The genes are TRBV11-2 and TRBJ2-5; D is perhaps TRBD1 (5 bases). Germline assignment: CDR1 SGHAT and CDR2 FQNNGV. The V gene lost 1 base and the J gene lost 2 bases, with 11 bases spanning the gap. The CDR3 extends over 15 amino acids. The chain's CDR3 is CASSLGAGLQETQYF. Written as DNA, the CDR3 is TGTGCCAGCAGCTTAGGTGCAGGGCTGCAAGAGACCCAGTACTTC.

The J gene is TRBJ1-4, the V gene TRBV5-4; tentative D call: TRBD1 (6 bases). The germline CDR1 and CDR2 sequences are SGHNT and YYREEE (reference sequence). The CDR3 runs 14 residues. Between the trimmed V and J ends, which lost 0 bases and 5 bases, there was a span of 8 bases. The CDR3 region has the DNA TGTGCCAGCAGCTTGGAACAGGGCAATGAAAAACTGTTTTTT. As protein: CASSLEQGNEKLFF.

The CDR3 nucleotides read TGTGCCAGCAGCACCCCCCAGGGGGCCACCGGGGAGCTGTTTTTT. Amino acid sequence: CASSTPQGATGELFF. The V and J genes are TRBV7-9 and TRBJ2-2; 8 positions agree with TRBD1. CDR1 is SEHNR and CDR2 is FQNEAQ in the germline V gene (reference sequence). V trimming: 5 bases; J trimming: 4 bases; junction bases outside the gene matches: 6. The CDR3 covers 15 residues.

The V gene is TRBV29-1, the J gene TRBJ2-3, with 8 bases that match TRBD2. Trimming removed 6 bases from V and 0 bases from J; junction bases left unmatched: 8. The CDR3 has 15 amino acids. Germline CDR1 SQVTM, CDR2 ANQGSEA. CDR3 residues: CSVLRLARSTDTQYF. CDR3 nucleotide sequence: TGCAGCGTCCTCAGACTAGCGCGAAGCACAGATACGCAGTATTTT.

The CDR3: CASSDGLAGNEQFF. For the CDR3, the DNA is TGCGCCAGCAGCGACGGACTAGCGGGTAATGAGCAGTTCTTC. This chain uses TRBV5-1 with TRBJ2-1, with 11 nucleotides matching TRBD2. V was clipped by 4 bases and J by 7 bases; unmatched bases: 4. This CDR3 contains 14 residues. Germline CDR1 is SGHRS and CDR2 is YFSETQ.

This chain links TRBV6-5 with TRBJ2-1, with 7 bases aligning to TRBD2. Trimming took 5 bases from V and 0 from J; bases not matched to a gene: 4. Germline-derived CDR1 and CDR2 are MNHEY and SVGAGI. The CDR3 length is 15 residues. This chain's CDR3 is CASSTGGSSYNEQFF. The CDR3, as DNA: TGTGCCAGCAGTACGGGGGGTAGCTCCTACAATGAGCAGTTCTTC.

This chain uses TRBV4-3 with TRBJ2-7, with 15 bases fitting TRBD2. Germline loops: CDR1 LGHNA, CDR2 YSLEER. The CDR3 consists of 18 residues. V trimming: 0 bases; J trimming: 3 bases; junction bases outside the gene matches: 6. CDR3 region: CASSQDRTSGRALYEQYF. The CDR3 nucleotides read TGCGCCAGCAGCCAAGATAGGACTAGCGGGAGGGCCCTCTACGAGCAGTACTTC.

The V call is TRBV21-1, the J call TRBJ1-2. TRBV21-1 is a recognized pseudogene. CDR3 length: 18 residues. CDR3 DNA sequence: TGTGCCAGCAGCAAAGCGGAGGAAAGGTCCGAAGAAATCTATGGCTACACCTTC. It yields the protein CASSKAEERSEEIYGYTF.

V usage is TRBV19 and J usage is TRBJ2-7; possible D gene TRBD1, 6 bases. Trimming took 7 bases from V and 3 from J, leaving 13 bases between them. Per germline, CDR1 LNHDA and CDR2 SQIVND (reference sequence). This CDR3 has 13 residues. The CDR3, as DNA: TGTGCCAGTATTAAACAGGGAAACTACGAGCAGTACTTC. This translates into CASIKQGNYEQYF.

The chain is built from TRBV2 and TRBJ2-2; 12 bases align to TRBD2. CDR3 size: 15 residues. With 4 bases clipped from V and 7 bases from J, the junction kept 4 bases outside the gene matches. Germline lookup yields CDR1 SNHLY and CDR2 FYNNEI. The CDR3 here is CASSGLAGVDGELFF. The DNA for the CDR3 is TGTGCCAGCAGTGGACTAGCGGGAGTGGACGGGGAGCTGTTTTTT.

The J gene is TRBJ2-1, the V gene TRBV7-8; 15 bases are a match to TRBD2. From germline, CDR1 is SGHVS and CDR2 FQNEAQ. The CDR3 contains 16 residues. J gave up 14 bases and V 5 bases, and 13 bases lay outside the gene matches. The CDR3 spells CASSTKGLAGGPFEFF. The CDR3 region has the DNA TGTGCCAGCAGCACTAAAGGACTAGCGGGGGGGCCTTTCGAGTTCTTC.

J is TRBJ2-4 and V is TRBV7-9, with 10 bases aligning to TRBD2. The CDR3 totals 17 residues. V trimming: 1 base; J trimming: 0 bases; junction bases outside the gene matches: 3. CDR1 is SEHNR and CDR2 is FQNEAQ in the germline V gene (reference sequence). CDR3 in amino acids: CASSLGASGGAKNIQYF. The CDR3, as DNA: TGTGCCAGCAGCTTAGGTGCTAGCGGGGGAGCCAAAAACATTCAGTACTTC.

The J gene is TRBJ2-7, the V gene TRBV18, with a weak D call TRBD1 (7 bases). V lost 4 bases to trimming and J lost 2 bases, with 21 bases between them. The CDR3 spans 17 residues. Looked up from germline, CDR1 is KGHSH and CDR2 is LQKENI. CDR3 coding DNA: TGTGCCAGCTCACTTCCTTCTCCGACAGGGAGGCCCTACGAGCAGTACTTC. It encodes CASSLPSPTGRPYEQYF.

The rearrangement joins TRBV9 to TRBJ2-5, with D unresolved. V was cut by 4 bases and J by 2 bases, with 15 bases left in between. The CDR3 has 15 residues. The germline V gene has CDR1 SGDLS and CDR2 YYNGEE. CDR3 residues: CASSPVPGPQETQYF. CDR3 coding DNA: TGTGCCAGCAGCCCCGTGCCGGGCCCGCAAGAGACCCAGTACTTC.

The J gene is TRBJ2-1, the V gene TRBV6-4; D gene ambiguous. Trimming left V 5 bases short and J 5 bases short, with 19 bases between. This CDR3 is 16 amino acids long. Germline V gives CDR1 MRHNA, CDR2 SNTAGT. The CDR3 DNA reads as TGTGCCAGCAGTTCCCGACCGGGTCCGAATGACAATGAGCAGTTCTTC. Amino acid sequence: CASSSRPGPNDNEQFF.